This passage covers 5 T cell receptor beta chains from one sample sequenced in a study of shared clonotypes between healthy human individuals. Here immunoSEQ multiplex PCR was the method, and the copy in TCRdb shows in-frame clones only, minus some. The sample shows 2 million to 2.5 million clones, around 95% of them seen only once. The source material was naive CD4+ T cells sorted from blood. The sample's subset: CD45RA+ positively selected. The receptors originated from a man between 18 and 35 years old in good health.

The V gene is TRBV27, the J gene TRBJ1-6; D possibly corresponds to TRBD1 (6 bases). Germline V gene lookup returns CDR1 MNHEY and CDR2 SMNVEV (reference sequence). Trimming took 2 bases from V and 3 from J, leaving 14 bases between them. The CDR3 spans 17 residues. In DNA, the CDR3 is TGTGCCAGCAGTTTACTAAATCTAGGGGGCTATAATTCACCCCTCCACTTT. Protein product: CASSLLNLGGYNSPLHF.

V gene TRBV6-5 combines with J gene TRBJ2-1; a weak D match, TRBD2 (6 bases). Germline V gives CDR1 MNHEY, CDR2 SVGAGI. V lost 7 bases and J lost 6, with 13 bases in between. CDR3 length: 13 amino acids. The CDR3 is CASIAGGINEQFF. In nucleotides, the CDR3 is TGTGCCAGCATCGCCGGAGGGATCAATGAGCAGTTCTTC.

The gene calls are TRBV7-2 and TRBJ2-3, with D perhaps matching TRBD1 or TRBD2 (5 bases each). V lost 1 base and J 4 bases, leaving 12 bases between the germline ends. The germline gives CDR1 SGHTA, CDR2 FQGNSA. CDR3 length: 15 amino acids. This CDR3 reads CASSLVSTGPDTQYF. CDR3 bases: TGTGCCAGCAGCTTAGTATCGACGGGACCAGATACGCAGTATTTT.

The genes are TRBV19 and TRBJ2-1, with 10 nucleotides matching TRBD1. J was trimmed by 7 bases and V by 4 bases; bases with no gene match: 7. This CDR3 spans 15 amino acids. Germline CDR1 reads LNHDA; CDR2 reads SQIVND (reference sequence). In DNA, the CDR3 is TGTGCCAGTAGTAAACTTGGACAGGGGGGGAATGAGCAGTTCTTC. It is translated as CASSKLGQGGNEQFF.

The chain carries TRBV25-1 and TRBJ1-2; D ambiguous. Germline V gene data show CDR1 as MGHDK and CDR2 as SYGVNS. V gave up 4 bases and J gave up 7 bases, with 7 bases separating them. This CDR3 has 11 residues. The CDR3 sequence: CASSAQVGYTF. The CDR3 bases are TGTGCCAGCAGTGCGCAGGTTGGCTACACCTTC.